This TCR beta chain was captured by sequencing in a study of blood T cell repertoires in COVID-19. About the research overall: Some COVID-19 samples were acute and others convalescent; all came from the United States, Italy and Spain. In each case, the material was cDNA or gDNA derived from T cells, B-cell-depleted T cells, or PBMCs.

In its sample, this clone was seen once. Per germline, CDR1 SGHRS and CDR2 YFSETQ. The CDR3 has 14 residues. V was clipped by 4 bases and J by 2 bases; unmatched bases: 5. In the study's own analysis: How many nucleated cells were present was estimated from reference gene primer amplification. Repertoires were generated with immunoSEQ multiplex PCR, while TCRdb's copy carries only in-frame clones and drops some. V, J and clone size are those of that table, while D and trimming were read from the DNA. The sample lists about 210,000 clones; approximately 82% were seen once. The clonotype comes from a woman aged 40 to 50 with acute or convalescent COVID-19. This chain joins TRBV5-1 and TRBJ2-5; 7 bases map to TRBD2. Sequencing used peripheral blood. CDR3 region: CASSAGDLQETQYF. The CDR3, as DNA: TGCGCCAGCAGCGCGGGGGACCTTCAAGAGACCCAGTACTTC.